The 9 T cell receptor beta chains below were found in one sample sequenced in a study of T cells in Graves' hyperthyroidism and ophthalmopathy. Researchers amplified the TCR beta CDR3 regions from RNA transcripts. The primer set for the first-round RT-PCR of the TCR CDR3 was HTBI. Each CDR3 protein gets one entry after TCRdb re-called the multiplex PCR reads with MiXCR. Of hundreds of thousands of distinct CDR3 sequences detected, 15% to 20% appear once; the ten largest clones hold 3.5% to 4%. The material sequenced was blood. These receptors originate from a woman aged 18-29 years with Graves' hyperthyroidism.

This clonotype has at least ten counts. V usage is TRBV7-9 and J usage is TRBJ1-2; 10 nucleotides agree with TRBD1. Germline loops: CDR1 SEHNR, CDR2 FQNEAQ (reference sequence). The CDR3 contains 12 residues. Trimming removed 8 bases from V and 9 bases from J; junction bases left unmatched: 6. The CDR3 spells CASEGTGERYTF. Here the CDR3 DNA reads TGTGCCAGCGAAGGGACAGGGGAGCGCTACACCTTC.

The table lists this clonotype with many counts. The gene calls are TRBV6-1 and TRBJ2-5; D remains ambiguous. CDR3 size: 13 residues. The V gene's germline CDR1 is MNHNS and CDR2 SASEGT. Trimming took off 6 bases at V and 1 base at J, with 9 bases between the two ends. CDR3 sequence reads: CASRVAFQETQYF. The DNA for the CDR3 is TGTGCCAGCAGAGTGGCATTCCAAGAGACCCAGTACTTC.

This clonotype was counted at least ten times. V usage is TRBV6-5 and J usage is TRBJ1-3; the D gene is possibly TRBD1 (6 bases). V was clipped by 8 bases and J by 8 bases, with 10 bases between them. In germline, CDR1 is MNHEY, CDR2 SVGAGI. The CDR3 is 11 residues long. CDR3 sequence (DNA): TGTGCCAGCGGTTCAGGGGACACCATATATTTT. Encoded protein: CASGSGDTIYF.

This clonotype was observed many times. V usage is TRBV6-1 and J usage is TRBJ1-2, with 7 bases lining up with TRBD1. This CDR3 is 13 amino acids long. Germline CDR1 is MNHNS and CDR2 is SASEGT. J was trimmed by 6 bases and V by 6 bases; bases with no gene match: 7. The CDR3 nucleotides read TGTGCCAGCAGCATTGACAGGGCAGATGGCTACACCTTC. Amino acid sequence: CASSIDRADGYTF.

The genes are TRBV12-3 or TRBV12-4 and TRBJ2-7; D ambiguous. CDR3 length: 14 amino acids. Deletions cut 4 bases from V and 3 bases from J, with 13 bases between. CDR3 amino acids: CASSSATSSYEQYF. The CDR3 DNA sequence: TGTGCCAGCAGTTCCGCAACCAGCAGCTACGAGCAGTACTTC.

The chain links TRBV6-1 to TRBJ2-2, with 11 bases that match TRBD2. The V gene's germline CDR1 is MNHNS and CDR2 SASEGT. CDR3 size: 18 residues. With 3 bases clipped from V and 1 base from J, the junction kept 7 bases outside the gene matches. The CDR3 DNA follows: TGTGCCAGCAGTGAGCATCCGGGACTAGCGGTGAACACCGGGGAGCTGTTTTTT. This codes for CASSEHPGLAVNTGELFF.

At least ten counts were recorded for this clonotype. The chain couples TRBV20-1 to TRBJ1-4, with TRBD1 as a possible D gene (5 bases). Germline loops: CDR1 DFQATT, CDR2 SNEGSKA (reference sequence). V was clipped by 3 bases and J by 8 bases, with 19 bases between them. CDR3 size: 15 residues. The CDR3 bases are TGCAGTGCTAGCAACCGTCCGACGGGGCGGGAAAAACTGTTTTTT. Its protein is CSASNRPTGREKLFF.

This clonotype was detected many times. The chain uses TRBV24-1 and TRBJ2-2, with D unresolved. The V and J ends lost 7 bases and 6 bases respectively, with 8 bases between them. The CDR3 has 12 amino acids. The germline V gene has CDR1 KGHDR and CDR2 SFDVKD. The CDR3 reads CATSIGSGELFF. In DNA form, the CDR3 reads TGTGCCACCAGCATCGGCTCCGGGGAGCTGTTTTTT.

This clonotype was found many times. The chain carries TRBV3-1 and TRBJ1-1, with D unresolved. Trimming removed 0 bases from V and 4 bases from J, with 15 bases in between. Germline lookup yields CDR1 LGHDT and CDR2 YNNKEL (reference sequence). This CDR3 has 16 amino acids. The CDR3 here is CASSQDTSWEITEAFF. The CDR3 region has the DNA TGTGCCAGCAGCCAAGATACGTCTTGGGAAATCACTGAAGCTTTCTTT.